The 25 T cell receptor beta chains presented below share a single source sample, sequenced in a study of control samples from healthy donors and cancer patients. Here immunoSEQ multiplex PCR was the method, and the copy in TCRdb shows in-frame clones only, minus some. The repertoire holds roughly 150,000 clones, with about 94% as singletons. Specimen: blood. The receptors here all came from a man aged 50-60 years in good health.

V gene TRBV7-9 combines with J gene TRBJ1-6, with D unresolved. Germline V gene lookup returns CDR1 SEHNR and CDR2 FQNEAQ (reference sequence). The CDR3 spans 14 residues. Trimming removed 2 bases at V and 6 bases at J, with 8 bases between. The CDR3 loop reads CASSLSAGNSPLHF. CDR3 bases: TGTGCCAGCAGCTTATCAGCGGGTAATTCACCCCTCCACTTT.

The V call is TRBV6-6, the J call TRBJ2-3; 16 bases are shared with TRBD2. With 4 bases clipped from V and 5 bases from J, the junction kept 3 bases outside the gene matches. CDR1 is MNHNY and CDR2 is SVGAGI in the germline V gene (reference sequence). The CDR3 is 16 amino acids. For the CDR3, the DNA is TGTGCCAGCAGTTCCGGGACTAGCGGGAGGGGAGATACGCAGTATTTT. Its translation is CASSSGTSGRGDTQYF.

The chain employs TRBV10-3 and TRBJ2-2, with D possibly being TRBD1 (5 bases). Between the trimmed V and J ends, which lost 4 bases and 6 bases, there was a span of 12 bases. Germline V gene data show CDR1 as ENHRY and CDR2 as SYGVKD. The CDR3 runs to 14 residues. The CDR3 nucleotides read TGTGCCATCAGTGGGGTCAGGGCCCCCGGGGAGCTGTTTTTT. Translated, it gives CAISGVRAPGELFF.

The chain recombines TRBV5-1 with TRBJ2-5, with D unclear. V gave up 0 bases and J gave up 4 bases, with 7 bases separating them. The CDR3 covers 13 residues. CDR1 and CDR2 from the germline V gene are SGHRS and YFSETQ. CDR3 region: CASSLGPAETQYF. CDR3 coding DNA: TGCGCCAGCAGCTTGGGACCCGCAGAGACCCAGTACTTC.

The V and J genes are TRBV5-1 and TRBJ2-1, with TRBD2 matching over 7 bases. Unmatched junction bases numbered 2, after V lost 0 bases and J lost 2 bases. This CDR3 contains 15 residues. Germline V CDR1 and CDR2: SGHRS, YFSETQ. The CDR3 sequence: CASSLEGTTYNEQFF. DNA of the CDR3: TGCGCCAGCAGCTTGGAAGGGACTACCTACAATGAGCAGTTCTTC.

This rearrangement joins TRBV11-2 to TRBJ2-1; D is uncertain. This CDR3 has 14 amino acids. V gave up 3 bases and J gave up 4 bases, with 10 bases separating them. CDR1 and CDR2 from the germline V gene are SGHAT and FQNNGV. CDR3 bases: TGTGCCAGCAGCTTTCGGGTCAATTACAATGAGCAGTTCTTC. Amino acid sequence: CASSFRVNYNEQFF.

The chain has TRBV5-6 and TRBJ2-7; D is unresolved. V lost 1 base and J lost 1, with 3 bases in between. The CDR3 extends over 12 amino acids. Germline CDR1 and CDR2: SGHDT and YYEEEE. This chain's CDR3 is CASSLRSYEQYF. In DNA form, the CDR3 reads TGTGCCAGCAGCTTGAGATCCTACGAGCAGTACTTC. Variable domain in full (rest from reference TRBV5-6 and TRBJ2-7): DAGVTQSPTHLIKTRGQQVTLRCSPKSGHDTVSWYQQALGQGPQFIFQYYEEEERQRGNFPDRFSGHQFPNYSSELNVNALLLGDSALYLCASSLRSYEQYFGPGTRLTVT.

The chain recombines TRBV28 with TRBJ2-7; weak D call: TRBD2 (6 bases). There are 15 residues in the CDR3. Trimming pared 4 bases from V and 0 bases from J, leaving 13 bases between. Per germline, CDR1 MDHEN and CDR2 SYDVKM. As DNA, the CDR3 is TGTGCCAGCAGTTCCCTAGCGAGGAGCTCCTACGAGCAGTACTTC. The encoded protein is CASSSLARSSYEQYF.

This chain uses TRBV29-1 with TRBJ1-2; weak D call: TRBD1 (5 bases). Germline loops: CDR1 SQVTM, CDR2 ANQGSEA. V lost 4 bases and J 8 bases, leaving 17 bases between the germline ends. This CDR3 has 13 amino acids. The CDR3 bases are TGCAGCGTTGGGGAGGGGCAGGGACGGGGCTACACCTTC. Protein product: CSVGEGQGRGYTF.

A single count supports this clone. The chain carries TRBV7-9 and TRBJ2-3; TRBD2 agrees at 7 bases. The CDR3 has 15 amino acids. Germline V CDR1 and CDR2: SEHNR, FQNEAQ (reference sequence). J was trimmed by 1 base and V by 2 bases; bases with no gene match: 3. As DNA, the CDR3 is TGTGCCAGCAGCTTACTGGGAGGGGGCACAGATACGCAGTATTTT. The encoded protein is CASSLLGGGTDTQYF. Combining the CDR3 with reference TRBV7-9 and TRBJ2-3 gives the whole variable domain DTGVSQNPRHKITKRGQNVTFRCDPISEHNRLYWYRQTLGQGPEFLTYFQNEAQLEKSRLLSDRFSAERPKGSFSTLEIQRTEQGDSAMYLCASSLLGGGTDTQYFGPGTRLTVL.

The sample holds one count of this clone. The CDR3 nucleotides read TGTGCCAGCAGCGTGACAGGGTTTGGCTACACCTTC. The encoded protein is CASSVTGFGYTF. The chain has TRBV9 and TRBJ1-2, with 7 bases that match TRBD1. Germline V gene data show CDR1 as SGDLS and CDR2 as YYNGEE. This CDR3 is 12 amino acids long. Unmatched junction bases numbered 2, after V lost 2 bases and J lost 7 bases.

CDR3 sequence reads: CASSLSTTSGNYEQYF. The DNA of the CDR3 is TGTGCCAGCAGCTTATCCACGACTAGCGGGAACTACGAGCAGTACTTC. The chain joins TRBV11-2 to TRBJ2-7; 11 bases fit TRBD2. CDR3 length equals 16 residues. The germline CDR1 and CDR2 sequences are SGHAT and FQNNGV. V gave up 2 bases and J gave up 3 bases; unmatched junction bases: 6.

The genes are TRBV19 and TRBJ1-2; 8 bases agree with TRBD1. Germline CDR1 LNHDA, CDR2 SQIVND (reference sequence). This CDR3 region has 13 residues. CDR3: CGSAETGVVGYTF. The CDR3, as DNA: TGTGGTTCCGCCGAGACAGGGGTAGTTGGCTACACCTTC. Combining the CDR3 with reference TRBV19 and TRBJ1-2 gives the whole variable domain DGGITQSPKYLFRKEGQNVTLSCEQNLNHDAMYWYRQDPGQGLRLIYYSQIVNDFQKGDIAEGYSVSREKKESFPLTVTSAQKNPTAFYLCGSAETGVVGYTFGSGTRLTVV.

V and J are TRBV21-1 and TRBJ2-7; the table's D call of TRBD2 was not tested on the DNA. TRBV21-1 is termed a pseudogene. This CDR3 region has 17 residues. CDR3 nucleotides: TGTGCCAGCAGCCCCCTTTGGGTAGCGGGAGCGTCCTACGAGCAGTACTTC. It is translated as CASSPLWVAGASYEQYF.

This clone was recorded only once. The V gene is TRBV3-1 (or the pseudogene TRBV3-2), the J gene TRBJ1-3; D gene unclear. Between the trimmed V and J ends, which lost 4 bases and 3 bases, there was a span of 13 bases. Germline assignment: CDR1 LGHDT and CDR2 YNNKEL (reference sequence). The CDR3 is 15 amino acids. CDR3 sequence: CASSLGVGSGNTIYF. CDR3 in DNA: TGTGCCAGCAGCCTCGGAGTCGGGAGTGGAAACACCATATATTTT.

The CDR3 nucleotides read TGTGCCAGCAGCTCTGGGGAGGTAGGAGGCGGCTACACCTTC. Amino acid sequence: CASSSGEVGGGYTF. The genes are TRBV7-9 and TRBJ1-2, with D unresolved. Germline V gene sequence: CDR1 SEHNR, CDR2 FQNEAQ (reference sequence). V dropped 4 bases and J dropped 8 bases, with 17 bases sitting between them. There are 14 residues in the CDR3.

The J gene is TRBJ1-6, the V gene TRBV5-4; D perhaps matches TRBD1 (5 bases). V dropped 0 bases and J dropped 0 bases, with 10 bases sitting between them. Per germline, CDR1 SGHNT and CDR2 YYREEE (reference sequence). The CDR3 consists of 17 residues. The CDR3, as DNA: TGTGCCAGCAGCTTGGCCGGGGGAAGCTCCTATAATTCACCCCTCCACTTT. As protein: CASSLAGGSSYNSPLHF.

The V gene is TRBV19, the J gene TRBJ1-5, with D perhaps TRBD1 (6 bases). The germline V gene encodes CDR1 LNHDA and CDR2 SQIVND (reference sequence). The CDR3 length is 16 residues. The V and J ends lost 4 bases and 4 bases respectively, with 17 bases between them. CDR3 loop: CASSTFTDRINQPQHF. As DNA, the CDR3 is TGTGCCAGTAGTACTTTCACTGACAGGATAAATCAGCCCCAGCATTTT.

This sequence joins TRBV19 and TRBJ2-7; tentatively, D is TRBD1 (6 bases). Germline V gene data show CDR1 as LNHDA and CDR2 as SQIVND (reference sequence). V dropped 4 bases and J dropped 1 base, with 17 bases sitting between them. The CDR3 extends over 16 amino acids. The CDR3 spells CASSNQGQGRSYEQYF. The CDR3 nucleotides read TGTGCCAGTAGTAACCAGGGGCAGGGGAGATCCTACGAGCAGTACTTC.

The rearrangement joins TRBV9 to TRBJ2-7; TRBD1 agrees at 8 bases. From germline, CDR1 is SGDLS and CDR2 YYNGEE. J lost 6 bases, V lost 2 bases, and 4 bases had no gene match. The CDR3 spans 13 residues. CDR3 sequence: CASSVGQGVEQYF. CDR3 bases: TGTGCCAGCAGCGTCGGACAGGGCGTCGAGCAGTACTTC.

V gene TRBV9 combines with J gene TRBJ2-3, with TRBD2 matching 15 bases. This CDR3 is 18 amino acids long. The germline CDR1 and CDR2 sequences are SGDLS and YYNGEE. V lost 3 bases, J lost 6 bases, and 11 bases stayed unmatched. CDR3 in DNA: TGTGCCAGCAGCGCACCTCCGGGACTAGCGGGAGGTGGTGATACGCAGTATTTT. Its translation is CASSAPPGLAGGGDTQYF.

The chain links TRBV18 to TRBJ1-5; 9 nucleotides line up with TRBD1. Germline-derived CDR1 and CDR2 are KGHSH and LQKENI. This CDR3 is 15 amino acids long. Unmatched junction bases numbered 4, after V lost 2 bases and J lost 5 bases. The DNA for the CDR3 is TGTGCCAGCTCACCAGGACAGGGGACCCATCAGCCCCAGCATTTT. Its translation is CASSPGQGTHQPQHF.

The V call is TRBV5-1, the J call TRBJ1-2; 7 nucleotides line up with TRBD1. Germline CDR1 reads SGHRS; CDR2 reads YFSETQ. The CDR3 is made up of 13 amino acids. V dropped 2 bases and J dropped 3; count of bases not matched to a gene: 1. Written as DNA, the CDR3 is TGCGCCAGCAGCTTAGACAGGGACTATGGCTACACCTTC. Encoded protein: CASSLDRDYGYTF.

The rearrangement joins TRBV18 to TRBJ1-1; the match to TRBD1 covers 8 bases. The CDR3 totals 16 residues. The V gene's germline CDR1 is KGHSH and CDR2 LQKENI. V gave up 0 bases and J gave up 7 bases; unmatched junction bases: 10. CDR3 in DNA: TGTGCCAGCTCACCACCGTTATGGACAGGGATGGGTGAAGCTTTCTTT. Translating gives CASSPPLWTGMGEAFF.

The V call is TRBV11-3, the J call TRBJ2-2; 7 bases line up with TRBD1. CDR3 length: 14 amino acids. The V gene end was trimmed by 3 bases and the J gene end by 3 bases; junction bases not matched to a gene: 1. Per germline, CDR1 SGHNT and CDR2 YENEEA. As DNA, the CDR3 is TGTGCCAGCAGCTTCACAGGGGACACCGGGGAGCTGTTTTTT. Protein sequence: CASSFTGDTGELFF.